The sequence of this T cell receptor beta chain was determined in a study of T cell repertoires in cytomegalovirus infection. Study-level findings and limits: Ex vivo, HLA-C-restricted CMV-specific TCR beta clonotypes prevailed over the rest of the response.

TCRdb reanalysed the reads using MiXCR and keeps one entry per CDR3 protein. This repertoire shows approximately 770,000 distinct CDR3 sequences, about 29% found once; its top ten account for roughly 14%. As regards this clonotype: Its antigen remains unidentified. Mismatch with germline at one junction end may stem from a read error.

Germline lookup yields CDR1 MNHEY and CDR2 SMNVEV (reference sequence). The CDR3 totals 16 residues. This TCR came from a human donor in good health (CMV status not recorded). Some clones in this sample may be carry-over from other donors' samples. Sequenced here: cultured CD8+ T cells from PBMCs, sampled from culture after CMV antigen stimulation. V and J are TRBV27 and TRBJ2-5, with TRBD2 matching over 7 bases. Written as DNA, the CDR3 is TGTGCCAGCAGTTTATCGATCCTAGCGGCCTGGGAGACCCATTACTTC. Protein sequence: CASSLSILAAWETHYF.